The entry below gives a single T cell receptor beta chain sequence along with its context. The data belong to a study of T cell changes during pregnancy in multiple sclerosis. The germline V gene encodes CDR1 SGHKS and CDR2 YYEKEE (reference sequence). The ends were cut back, 2 bases at V and 1 base at J, with 19 bases in the middle. The CDR3 is 17 residues long. Sequenced by immunoSEQ multiplex PCR; TCRdb stores in-frame clones only, minus some. The repertoire has about 92,000 clones, approximately 92% of them found once; the top ten carry about 2.6%. Sequencing used peripheral blood, obtained in the first trimester of pregnancy. The origin of this receptor is a female donor with multiple sclerosis, enrolled in a pregnancy study. The rearrangement joins TRBV5-5 to TRBJ2-7, with D maybe TRBD1 (6 bases). The CDR3 DNA sequence: TGTGCCAGCAGCTTTCGGACCGCCCAGGACAGATCCTACGAGCAGTACTTC. Its protein product is CASSFRTAQDRSYEQYF. Full variable domain (remainder filled in from reference TRBV5-5 and TRBJ2-7): DAGVTQSPTHLIKTRGQQVTLRCSPISGHKSVSWYQQVLGQGPQFIFQYYEKEERGRGNFPDRFSARQFPNYSSELNVNALLLGDSALYLCASSFRTAQDRSYEQYFGPGTRLTVT.